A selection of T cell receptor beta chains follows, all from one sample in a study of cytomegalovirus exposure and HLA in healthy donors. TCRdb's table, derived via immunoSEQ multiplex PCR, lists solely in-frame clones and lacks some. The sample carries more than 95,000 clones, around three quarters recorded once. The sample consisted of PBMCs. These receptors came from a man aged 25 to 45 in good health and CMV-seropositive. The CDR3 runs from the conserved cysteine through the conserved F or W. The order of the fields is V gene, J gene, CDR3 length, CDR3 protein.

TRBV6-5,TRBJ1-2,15,CASWTGGASGYGYTF
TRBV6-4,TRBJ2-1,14,CASSAGGAANEQFF
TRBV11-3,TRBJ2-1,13,CASSLDQYNEQFF
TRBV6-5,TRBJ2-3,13,CASSYALKDTQYF
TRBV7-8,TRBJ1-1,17,CASSLGGTVIQNTEAFF
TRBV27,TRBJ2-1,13,CATGQKPYNEQFF
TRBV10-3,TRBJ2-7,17,CAISGDRGPSTSYEQYF
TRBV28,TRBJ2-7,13,CASSLPRSYEQYF
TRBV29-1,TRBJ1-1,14,CSVLAGTGNTEAFF
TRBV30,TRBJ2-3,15,CAWSGFLGGADTQYF
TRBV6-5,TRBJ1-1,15,CASSLKGQGATEAFF
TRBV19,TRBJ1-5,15,CASSHRGFSNQPQHF
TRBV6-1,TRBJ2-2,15,CAIVPGGLYTGELFF
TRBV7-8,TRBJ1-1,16,CASSLASQGARTEAFF
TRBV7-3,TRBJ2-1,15,CASSSAGGSYNEQFF
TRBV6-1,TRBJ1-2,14,CASSPRSDRDGYTF
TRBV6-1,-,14,CASSEGALTYEQYF
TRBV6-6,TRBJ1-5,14,CASSYKGARQPQHF
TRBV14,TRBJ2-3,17,CASSQLPETTREDTQYF
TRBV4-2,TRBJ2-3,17,CASSPSGGAWGSDTQYF
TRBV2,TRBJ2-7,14,CASSEASGDYEQYF
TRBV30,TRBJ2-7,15,CAWSVGRGEDYEQYF
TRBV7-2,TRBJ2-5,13,CALGMVVGETQYF
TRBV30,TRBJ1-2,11,CALVQGVGYTF
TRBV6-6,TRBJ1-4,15,CASSYQATTNEKLFF
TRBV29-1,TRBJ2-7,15,CSVELPVTESYEQYF
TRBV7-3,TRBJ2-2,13,CASSATGTGELFF
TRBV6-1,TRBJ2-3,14,CASVAGWSTDTQYF
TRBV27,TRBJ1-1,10,CASGSTEAFF
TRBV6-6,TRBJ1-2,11,CASSSRGASSF
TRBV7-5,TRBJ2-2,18,CARSLDGASGDTRRELFF
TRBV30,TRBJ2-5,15,CAWSGLAGAGETQYF
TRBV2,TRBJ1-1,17,CASSESSLPGENTEAFF
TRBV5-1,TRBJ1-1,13,CASSSLGQNEAFF
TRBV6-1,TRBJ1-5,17,CASSELPAGHGNQPQHF